This TCR beta chain was captured by sequencing in a study of regulatory T cells in long-lasting Graves disease. On the study more broadly: Antithyroid drugs had been taken by newly diagnosed Graves' patients for under 3 months.

This clonotype was detected many times. For TCR beta, libraries came from iRepertoire HTBI primers and Arm-PCR of CDR3 regions. Original processing notes: Taken together, the samples had 60 to 80 TRBV and 13 to 15 TRBJ segments identified. TCRdb re-called the multiplex PCR reads with MiXCR, one entry per CDR3 protein. TCRdb, rather than the study authors, made the V and J calls. This table holds about 220,000 distinct CDR3 sequences, around 20% found once. As for time point: newly diagnosed GD, antithyroid drugs for less than 3 months. PBMC RNA served as the TCR library source. One endocrinology department in Xi'an, China, was where patients came from. This CDR3 contains 14 residues. The V gene lost 0 bases and the J gene lost 7 bases, with 12 bases spanning the gap. CDR1 is LNHDA and CDR2 is SQIVND in the germline V gene (reference sequence).

This sequence originates from a female donor with Graves disease. Sequencing used peripheral blood mononuclear cells (PBMCs), obtained at new diagnosis, from a patient treated with antithyroid drugs. The rearrangement uses TRBV19 and TRBJ1-1; D gene ambiguous. The DNA for the CDR3 is TGTGCCAGTAGTATAGACGTGAGGCAGAGTGAAGCTTTCTTT. It translates to CASSIDVRQSEAFF.